This T cell receptor (beta chain) was profiled in a study of T-cell reconstitution after alpha-beta-depleted transplantation in children. Preparation of the TCRbeta library involved a method that used unique molecular identifiers. Each CDR3 protein gets one entry after TCRdb re-called the PCR reads with MiXCR. The table shows 250,000 to 300,000 distinct CDR3 sequences, with approximately 7.3% occurring only once. Regarding the study as a whole: Reportedly, only several hundred clones from non-depleted graft cells drove alpha-beta T-cell counts at about two months. Surviving recipient T cells and thymic progenitors accounted for the high day-60 TCRbeta diversity observed in some patients. Diversity and T-cell counts at one year after transplant derived mostly from new T cells.

A note on this clonotype: What it recognizes is unknown. Being one base from a much bigger clone, this may be a read error.

The CDR3 is 13 amino acids. Germline V lookup: CDR1 ENHRY, CDR2 SYGVKD. V was clipped by 8 bases and J by 4 bases, with 15 bases between them. The TCR sequence derives from a female patient aged 2 to 10 who had a stem cell transplant for Fanconi anemia, so the T cells may come from the graft donor. Sequencing was performed on peripheral blood, taken 360 days after TCRalphabeta/CD19-depleted stem cell transplant. The chain couples TRBV10-3 to TRBJ2-7, with D possibly being TRBD1 or TRBD2 (5 bases each). The CDR3 nucleotides are TGTGCCATCGGACGGGGCAGTGCTTACGAGCAGTACTTC. Translating gives CAIGRGSAYEQYF.